Given below is one TCR beta chain in context. As yet, its antigen is unknown. Sequencing was performed with immunoSEQ multiplex PCR; in TCRdb, only in-frame clones are kept and a portion is missing. This table has over 200,000 clones, approximately 82% appearing once. The CDR3 runs to 15 residues. V lost 2 bases to trimming and J lost 3 bases, with 14 bases between them. Germline CDR1 is SGHNT and CDR2 is YYREEE (reference sequence). The data derive from a study of cytomegalovirus exposure and HLA in healthy donors. The wider study: The platform used for the approximately 120 validation repertoires matched that of the approximately 670 first-cohort repertoires, a later analysis reported. Overall study results and limits: There were some public TCRs occurring in many donors, but most TCR sequences were rare.

The chain has TRBV5-4 and TRBJ1-2, with a tentative D call TRBD1 (6 bases). This clonotype was sampled from a woman between 18 and 29 years old in good health and CMV-seronegative. Sequenced material: PBMCs. The DNA of the CDR3 is TGTGCCAGCAGCTTCCTCGGACAGAACTACTATGGCTACACCTTC. This codes for CASSFLGQNYYGYTF.